This T cell receptor beta chain was profiled in a study of regulatory T cells in long-lasting Graves disease. Looked up from germline, CDR1 is DFQATT and CDR2 is SNEGSKA (reference sequence). The V and J ends lost 3 bases and 5 bases, in that order; junction bases with no gene match: 9. The CDR3 totals 14 residues. Construction of TCR beta libraries relied on iRepertoire HTBI primers and on Arm-PCR targeting CDR3 regions. TCRdb analysed the multiplex PCR reads with MiXCR anew, one entry per CDR3 protein. The repertoire includes 350,000 to 500,000 distinct CDR3 sequences, less than 15% of them detected once, and more than 15% sits in the top ten. This clonotype was seen a handful of times. The time point denotes: newly diagnosed GD, antithyroid drugs for less than 3 months. With RNA extracted from PBMCs as input, the TCR library was made. These same records also appear under a second study, on T cells in Graves' hyperthyroidism and ophthalmopathy.

The chain recombines TRBV20-1 with TRBJ2-5; TRBD1 agrees at 7 bases. The TCR originated in a woman between 50 and 59 years old with Graves disease. The sequenced sample was peripheral blood mononuclear cells (PBMCs), obtained at new diagnosis, from a patient treated with antithyroid drugs. CDR3 residues: CSASPGTDTETQYF. CDR3 coding DNA: TGCAGTGCTAGCCCCGGGACAGACACCGAGACCCAGTACTTC.